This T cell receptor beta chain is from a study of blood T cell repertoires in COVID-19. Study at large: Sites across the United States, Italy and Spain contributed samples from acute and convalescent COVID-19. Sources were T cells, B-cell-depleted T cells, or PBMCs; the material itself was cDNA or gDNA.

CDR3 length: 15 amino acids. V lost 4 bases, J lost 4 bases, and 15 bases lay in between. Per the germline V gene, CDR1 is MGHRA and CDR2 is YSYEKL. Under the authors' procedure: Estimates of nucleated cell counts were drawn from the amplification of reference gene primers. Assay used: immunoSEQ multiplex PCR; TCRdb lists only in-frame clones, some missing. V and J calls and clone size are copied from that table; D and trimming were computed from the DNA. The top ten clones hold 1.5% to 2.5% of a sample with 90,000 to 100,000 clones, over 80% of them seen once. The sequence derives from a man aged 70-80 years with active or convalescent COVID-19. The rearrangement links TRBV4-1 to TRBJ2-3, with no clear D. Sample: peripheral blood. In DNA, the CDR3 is TGCGCCAGCAGCCGGTCACGGAGCTCCGCAGATACGCAGTATTTT. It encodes CASSRSRSSADTQYF.